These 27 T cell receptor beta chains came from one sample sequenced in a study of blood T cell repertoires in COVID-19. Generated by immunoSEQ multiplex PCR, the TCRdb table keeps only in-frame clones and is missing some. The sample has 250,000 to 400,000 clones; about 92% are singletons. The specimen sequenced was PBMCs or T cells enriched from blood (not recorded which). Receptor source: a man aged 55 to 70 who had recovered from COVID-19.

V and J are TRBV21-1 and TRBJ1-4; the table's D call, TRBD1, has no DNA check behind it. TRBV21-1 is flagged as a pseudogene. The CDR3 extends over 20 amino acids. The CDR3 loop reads CASSKARDRVCRWNNEKLFF. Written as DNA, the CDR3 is TGTGCCAGCAGCAAAGCCCGGGACAGGGTTTGTCGTTGGAATAATGAAAAACTGTTTTTT.

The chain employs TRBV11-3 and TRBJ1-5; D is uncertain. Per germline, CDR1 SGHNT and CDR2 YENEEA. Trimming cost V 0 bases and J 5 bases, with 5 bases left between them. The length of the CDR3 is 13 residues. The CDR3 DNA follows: TGTGCCAGCAGCTTAGAGGGAGATCAGCCCCAGCATTTT. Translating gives CASSLEGDQPQHF.

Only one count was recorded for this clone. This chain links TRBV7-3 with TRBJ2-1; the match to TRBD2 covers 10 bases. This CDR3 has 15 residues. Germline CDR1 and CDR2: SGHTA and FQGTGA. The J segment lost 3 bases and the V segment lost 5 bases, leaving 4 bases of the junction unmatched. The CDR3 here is CASSHGLAVYNEQFF. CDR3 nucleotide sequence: TGTGCCAGCAGCCACGGACTAGCGGTCTACAATGAGCAGTTCTTC.

CDR3 protein: CASSLTGGSNQPQHF. The DNA of the CDR3 is TGTGCCAGCAGCCTGACAGGGGGCAGCAATCAGCCCCAGCATTTT. J is TRBJ1-5 and V is TRBV27; 10 bases map to TRBD1. The germline CDR1 and CDR2 sequences are MNHEY and SMNVEV (reference sequence). Trimming took 6 bases from V and 1 from J; bases not matched to a gene: 3. The CDR3 loop spans 15 amino acids.

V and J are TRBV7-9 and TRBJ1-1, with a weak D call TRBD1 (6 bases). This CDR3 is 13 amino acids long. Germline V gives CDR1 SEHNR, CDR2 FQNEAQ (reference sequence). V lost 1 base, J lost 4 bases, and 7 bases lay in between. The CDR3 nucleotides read TGTGCCAGCAGCTTAGGGGGGCTCACTGAAGCTTTCTTT. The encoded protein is CASSLGGLTEAFF.

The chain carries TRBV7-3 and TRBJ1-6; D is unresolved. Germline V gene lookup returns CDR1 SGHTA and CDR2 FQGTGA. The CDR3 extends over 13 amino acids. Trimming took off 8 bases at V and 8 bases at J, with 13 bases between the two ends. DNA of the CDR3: TGTGCCAGCGCCAGGTCGTCGGATTCACCCCTCCACTTT. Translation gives CASARSSDSPLHF.

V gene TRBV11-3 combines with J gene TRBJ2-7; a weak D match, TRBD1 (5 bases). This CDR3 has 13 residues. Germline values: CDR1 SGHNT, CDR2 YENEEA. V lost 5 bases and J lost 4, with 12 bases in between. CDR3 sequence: CASSDLGVYEQYF. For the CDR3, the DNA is TGTGCCAGCAGCGACCTAGGGGTATACGAGCAGTACTTC.

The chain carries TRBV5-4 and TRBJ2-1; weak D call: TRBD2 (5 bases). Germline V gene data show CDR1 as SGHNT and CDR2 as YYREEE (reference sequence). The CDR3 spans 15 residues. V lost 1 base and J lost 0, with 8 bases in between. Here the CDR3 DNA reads TGTGCCAGCAGCTTGAGCGGCAGCTCCTACAATGAGCAGTTCTTC. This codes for CASSLSGSSYNEQFF.

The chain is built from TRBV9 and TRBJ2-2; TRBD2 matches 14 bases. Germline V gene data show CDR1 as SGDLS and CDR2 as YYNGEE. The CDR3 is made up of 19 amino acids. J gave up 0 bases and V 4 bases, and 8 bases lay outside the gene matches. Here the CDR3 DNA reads TGTGCCAGCAGCATGACTAGCGGGGGGGTAGCCCCGAACACCGGGGAGCTGTTTTTT. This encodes CASSMTSGGVAPNTGELFF.

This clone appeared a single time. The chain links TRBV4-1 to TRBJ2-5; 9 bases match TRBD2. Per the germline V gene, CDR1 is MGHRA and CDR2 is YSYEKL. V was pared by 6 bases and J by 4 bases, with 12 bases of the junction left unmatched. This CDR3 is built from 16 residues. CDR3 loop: CASSPRGAGGRETQYF. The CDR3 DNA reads TGCGCCAGCAGTCCAAGGGGGGCGGGAGGGCGAGAGACCCAGTACTTC.

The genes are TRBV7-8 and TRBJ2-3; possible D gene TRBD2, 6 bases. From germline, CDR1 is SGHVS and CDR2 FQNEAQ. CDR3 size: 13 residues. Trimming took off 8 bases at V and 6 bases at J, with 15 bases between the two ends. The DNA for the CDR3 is TGTGCCAGCGGGGGGTCCCTAGCGGATACGCAGTATTTT. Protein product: CASGGSLADTQYF.

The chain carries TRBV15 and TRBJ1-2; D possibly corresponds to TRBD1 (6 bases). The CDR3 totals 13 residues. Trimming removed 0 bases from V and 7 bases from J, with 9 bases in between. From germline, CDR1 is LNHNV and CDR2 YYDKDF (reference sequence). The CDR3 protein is CATSRDRGAGYTF. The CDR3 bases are TGTGCCACCAGCAGAGATCGGGGGGCTGGCTACACCTTC. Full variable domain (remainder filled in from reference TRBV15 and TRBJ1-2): DAMVIQNPRYQVTQFGKPVTLSCSQTLNHNVMYWYQQKSSQAPKLLFHYYDKDFNNEADTPDNFQSRRPNTSFCFLDIRSPGLGDTAMYLCATSRDRGAGYTFGSGTRLTVV.

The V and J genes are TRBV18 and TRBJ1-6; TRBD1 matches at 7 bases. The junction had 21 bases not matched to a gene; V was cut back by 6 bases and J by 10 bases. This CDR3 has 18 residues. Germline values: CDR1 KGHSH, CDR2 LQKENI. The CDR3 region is CASSPIRQGQKGASPLHF. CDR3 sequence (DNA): TGTGCCAGCTCGCCTATTCGACAGGGTCAAAAGGGGGCCTCACCCCTCCACTTT.

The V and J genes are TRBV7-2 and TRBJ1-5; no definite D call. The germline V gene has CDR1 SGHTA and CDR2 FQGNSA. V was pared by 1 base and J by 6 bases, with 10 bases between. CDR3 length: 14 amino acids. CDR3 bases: TGTGCCAGCAGCTTAGGGATCGCGGGTCAGCCCCAGCATTTT. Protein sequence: CASSLGIAGQPQHF.

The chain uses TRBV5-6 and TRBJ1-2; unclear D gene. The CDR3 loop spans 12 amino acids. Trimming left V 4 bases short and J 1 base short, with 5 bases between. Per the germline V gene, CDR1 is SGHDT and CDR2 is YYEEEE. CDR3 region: CASSLYNYGYTF. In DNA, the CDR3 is TGTGCCAGCAGCCTATATAACTATGGCTACACCTTC.

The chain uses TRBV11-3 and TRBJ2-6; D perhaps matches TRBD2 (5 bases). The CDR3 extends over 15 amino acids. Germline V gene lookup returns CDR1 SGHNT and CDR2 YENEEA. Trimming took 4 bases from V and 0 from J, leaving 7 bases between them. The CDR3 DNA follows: TGTGCCAGCAGCTCAGGACTCTCTGGGGCCAACGTCCTGACTTTC. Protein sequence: CASSSGLSGANVLTF.

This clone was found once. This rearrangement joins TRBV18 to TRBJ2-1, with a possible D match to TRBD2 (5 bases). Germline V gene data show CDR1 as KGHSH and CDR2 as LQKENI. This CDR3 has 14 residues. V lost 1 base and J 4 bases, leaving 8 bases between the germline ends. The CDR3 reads CASSPRGVYNEQFF. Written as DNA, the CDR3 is TGTGCCAGCTCACCACGGGGAGTATACAATGAGCAGTTCTTC.

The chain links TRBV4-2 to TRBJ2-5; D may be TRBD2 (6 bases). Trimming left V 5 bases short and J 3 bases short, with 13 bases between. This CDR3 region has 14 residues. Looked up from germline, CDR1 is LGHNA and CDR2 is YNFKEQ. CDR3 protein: CASSGGNIKETQYF. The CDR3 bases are TGTGCCAGCAGCGGGGGGAATATTAAAGAGACCCAGTACTTC.

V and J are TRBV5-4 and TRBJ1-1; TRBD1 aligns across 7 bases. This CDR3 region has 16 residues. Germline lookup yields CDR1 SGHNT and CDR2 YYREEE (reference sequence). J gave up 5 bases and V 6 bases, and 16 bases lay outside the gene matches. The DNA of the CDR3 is TGTGCCAGCACCCGAGGCTCACAAGGGGGCGCGACTGAAGCTTTCTTT. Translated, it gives CASTRGSQGGATEAFF.

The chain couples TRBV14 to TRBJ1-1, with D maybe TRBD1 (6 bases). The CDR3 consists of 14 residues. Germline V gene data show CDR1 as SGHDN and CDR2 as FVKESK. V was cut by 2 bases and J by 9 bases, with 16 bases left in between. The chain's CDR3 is CASSQQTQTGKAFF. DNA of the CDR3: TGTGCCAGCAGCCAACAAACTCAAACAGGGAAAGCTTTCTTT.

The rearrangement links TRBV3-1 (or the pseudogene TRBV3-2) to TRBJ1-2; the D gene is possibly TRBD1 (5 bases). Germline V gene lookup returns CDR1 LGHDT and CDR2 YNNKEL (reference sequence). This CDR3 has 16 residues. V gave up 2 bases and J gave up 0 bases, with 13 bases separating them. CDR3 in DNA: TGTGCCAGCAGCCAACGCGGGGGGAGAGCTAACTATGGCTACACCTTC. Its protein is CASSQRGGRANYGYTF.

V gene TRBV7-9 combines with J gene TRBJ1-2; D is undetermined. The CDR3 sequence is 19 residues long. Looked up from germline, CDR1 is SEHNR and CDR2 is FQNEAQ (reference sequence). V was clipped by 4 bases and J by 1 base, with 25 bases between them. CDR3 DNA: TGTGCCAGCAGCTCCACCACGTCCGAGAAACCGCTAAATAACTATGGCTACACCTTC. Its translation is CASSSTTSEKPLNNYGYTF.

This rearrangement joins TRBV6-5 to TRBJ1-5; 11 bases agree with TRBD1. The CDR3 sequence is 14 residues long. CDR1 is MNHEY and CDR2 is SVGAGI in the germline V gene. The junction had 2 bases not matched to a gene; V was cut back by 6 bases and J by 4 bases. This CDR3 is CASSGQGANQPQHF. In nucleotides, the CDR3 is TGTGCCAGCAGCGGACAGGGGGCTAATCAGCCCCAGCATTTT.

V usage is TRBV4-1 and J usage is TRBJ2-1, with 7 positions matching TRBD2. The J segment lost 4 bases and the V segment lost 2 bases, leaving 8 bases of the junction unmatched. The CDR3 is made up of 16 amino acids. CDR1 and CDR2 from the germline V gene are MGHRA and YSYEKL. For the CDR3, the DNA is TGCGCCAGCAGCCAAAGTATCCGGGGGGTATACAATGAGCAGTTCTTC. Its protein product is CASSQSIRGVYNEQFF.

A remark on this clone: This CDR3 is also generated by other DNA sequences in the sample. The DNA of the CDR3 is TGTGCCTGGAGCAGGCAGGGTCTTGGCTACACCTTC. This translates into CAWSRQGLGYTF. The chain recombines TRBV30 with TRBJ1-2, with D perhaps TRBD1 (5 bases). V lost 3 bases and J 7 bases, leaving 12 bases between the germline ends. The CDR3 is 12 residues long. The V gene's germline CDR1 is GTSNPN and CDR2 SVGIG (reference sequence).

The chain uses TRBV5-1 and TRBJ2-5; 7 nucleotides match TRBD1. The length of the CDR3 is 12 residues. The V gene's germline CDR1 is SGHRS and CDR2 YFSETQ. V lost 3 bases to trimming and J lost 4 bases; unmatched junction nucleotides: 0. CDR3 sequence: CASSYRGETQYF. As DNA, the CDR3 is TGCGCCAGCAGCTACAGGGGAGAGACCCAGTACTTC.

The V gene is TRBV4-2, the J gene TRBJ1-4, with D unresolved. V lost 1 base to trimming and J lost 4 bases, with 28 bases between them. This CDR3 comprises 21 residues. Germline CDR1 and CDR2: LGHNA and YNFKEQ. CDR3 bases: TGTGCCAGCAGCCAAGGAGACCCCCGTTTTCGCACCCACGGGGATAATGAAAAACTGTTTTTT. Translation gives CASSQGDPRFRTHGDNEKLFF.